The entry below describes one TCR beta chain. Its antigen is unidentified. The data were obtained in a study of cytomegalovirus exposure and HLA in healthy donors. On the study more broadly: Out of approximately 400 genotyped donors, about 84% belonged to the Caucasian-associated ancestry cluster.

The germline CDR1 and CDR2 sequences are SGHRS and YFSETQ. Trimming shortened V by 3 bases and J by 4 bases, and 16 bases separated the two germline ends. This CDR3 is built from 15 residues. Study results and limitations: There were several of the most significant clusters that appeared linked to common viral pathogens in a later analysis.

Those who donated were healthy bone marrow donors. In the PCR, 60 Vbeta and 13 Jbeta primers were used. Authors' methods: Later, an analysis found about 80 million unique TCR beta chains, and 8.5 million to 12 million of these were shared. Clones were sequenced by immunoSEQ multiplex PCR, and TCRdb holds only the in-frame ones, with some missing. From that table come the V and J calls and clone size; the DNA was used to work out D and trimming. This table holds more than 50,000 clones. The sequence was collected from a man aged 45-60 years in good health and CMV-seropositive. The chain recombines TRBV5-1 with TRBJ1-2, with D possibly matching TRBD1 (6 bases). Sample: PBMCs. The CDR3 is CASSSGHQGAYGYTF. The DNA for the CDR3 is TGCGCCAGCAGCTCGGGACACCAGGGCGCCTATGGCTACACCTTC.